The 13 T cell receptor beta chains reported below all come from one sample, sequenced in a study of cytomegalovirus exposure and HLA in healthy donors. The PCR employed 60 Vbeta primers together with 13 Jbeta primers. Some clones are missing from TCRdb's copy, which holds only in-frame ones; the method was immunoSEQ multiplex PCR. The sample holds over 120,000 clones, around three quarters seen once. The sequenced sample was PBMCs. Every receptor here comes from a woman aged 18-29 years in good health and CMV-seropositive.

CDR3 nucleotide sequence: TGCGCCAGCAGCTTGGGGGCTGGGAACAGGGGCGAGACCCAGTACTTC. Translation gives CASSLGAGNRGETQYF. The rearrangement links TRBV5-1 to TRBJ2-5, with 7 bases fitting TRBD1. This CDR3 contains 16 residues. Germline V lookup: CDR1 SGHRS, CDR2 YFSETQ. With V trimmed by 0 bases and J by 5 bases, 10 bases remained unmatched.

The rearrangement links TRBV13 to TRBJ2-7, with TRBD1 matching 9 bases. With 3 bases clipped from V and 2 bases from J, the junction kept 5 bases outside the gene matches. The germline CDR1 and CDR2 sequences are PRHDT and FYEKMQ (reference sequence). The CDR3 contains 15 residues. CDR3 coding DNA: TGTGCCAGCAGCTTTAAAAGACAGGGGGCCTACGAGCAGTACTTC. Translated: CASSFKRQGAYEQYF.

V is TRBV5-1 and J is TRBJ1-1, with no clear D. Per germline, CDR1 SGHRS and CDR2 YFSETQ. The V and J ends lost 0 bases and 7 bases respectively, with 13 bases between them. The CDR3 length is 14 residues. This CDR3 reads CASSLDASRIEAFF. CDR3 nucleotides: TGCGCCAGCAGCTTGGATGCGTCCAGGATTGAAGCTTTCTTT. The full variable domain, completed using reference TRBV5-1 and TRBJ1-1, is KAGVTQTPRYLIKTRGQQVTLSCSPISGHRSVSWYQQTPGQGLQFLFEYFSETQRNKGNFPGRFSGRQFSNSRSEMNVSTLELGDSALYLCASSLDASRIEAFFGQGTRLTVV.

The J gene is TRBJ2-5, the V gene TRBV5-1; the match to TRBD2 covers 7 bases. Germline V CDR1 and CDR2: SGHRS, YFSETQ. This CDR3 contains 13 residues. Germline trimming cut 5 bases from V and 2 bases from J; bases unmatched to any gene: 3. CDR3 in DNA: TGCGCCAGCAGTGGGAGGGAACAAGAGACCCAGTACTTC. Translation gives CASSGREQETQYF.

The CDR3 loop reads CASSLAGTGERYTF. The CDR3 DNA reads as TGCGCCAGCAGCTTGGCTGGGACAGGGGAACGCTACACCTTC. The chain recombines TRBV5-1 with TRBJ1-2, with TRBD1 identical over 10 bases. V lost 0 bases to trimming and J lost 9 bases; unmatched junction nucleotides: 5. Germline-derived CDR1 and CDR2 are SGHRS and YFSETQ. The CDR3 has 14 residues.

This clone was counted a few times. The CDR3 nucleotides read TGCGCCAGCAGTGAGTCCGTGAACTATGGCTACACCTTC. This codes for CASSESVNYGYTF. The rearrangement joins TRBV10-1 to TRBJ1-2, with D unclear. Germline V gives CDR1 WNHNN, CDR2 SYGVQD (reference sequence). Trimming removed 0 bases from V and 2 bases from J, with 4 bases in between. This CDR3 is 13 amino acids long.

V and J are TRBV27 and TRBJ1-1; 8 bases are shared with TRBD1. The ends lost 4 bases at V and 5 bases at J; junction bases unmatched: 18. Germline CDR1 is MNHEY and CDR2 is SMNVEV (reference sequence). The CDR3 contains 18 residues. CDR3 DNA sequence: TGTGCCAGCAGTTCCCCCCTTAGGACAGGGAGGGTAGGAACTGAAGCTTTCTTT. Protein: CASSSPLRTGRVGTEAFF.

CDR3 amino acids: CASSPLGGRETEAFF. In nucleotides, the CDR3 is TGTGCCAGCTCACCACTCGGGGGGCGGGAAACTGAAGCTTTCTTT. The chain uses TRBV18 and TRBJ1-1, with a tentative D call TRBD1 (6 bases). This CDR3 has 15 amino acids. The germline V gene has CDR1 KGHSH and CDR2 LQKENI. The V gene lost 1 base and the J gene lost 5 bases, with 14 bases spanning the gap.

This clone occurred a few times. The genes are TRBV6-6 and TRBJ1-1; the match to TRBD1 covers 7 bases. Germline V gene lookup returns CDR1 MNHNY and CDR2 SVGAGI (reference sequence). The CDR3 contains 13 residues. V lost 4 bases to trimming and J lost 4 bases; unmatched junction nucleotides: 3. For the CDR3, the DNA is TGTGCCAGCAGTTCGGGACAGTTCACTGAAGCTTTCTTT. This translates into CASSSGQFTEAFF.

The rearrangement joins TRBV30 to TRBJ1-3; 7 positions match TRBD1. In germline, CDR1 is GTSNPN, CDR2 SVGIG (reference sequence). The CDR3 extends over 13 amino acids. Germline trimming cut 8 bases from V and 0 bases from J; bases unmatched to any gene: 4. CDR3 nucleotide sequence: TGTGCCGGAGGGACAGTCTCTGGAAACACCATATATTTT. Its protein product is CAGGTVSGNTIYF.

The CDR3 coding sequence is TGTGCCAGCATCAAACCGGGACTAGCTTTATCCTACGAGCAGTACTTC. It codes for CASIKPGLALSYEQYF. The chain couples TRBV5-4 to TRBJ2-7; 9 positions match TRBD2. The germline V gene has CDR1 SGHNT and CDR2 YYREEE (reference sequence). The ends lost 6 bases at V and 1 base at J; junction bases unmatched: 11. This CDR3 has 16 residues.

This chain links TRBV9 with TRBJ2-5; TRBD2 agrees at 12 bases. V lost 0 bases to trimming and J lost 1 base; unmatched junction nucleotides: 4. This CDR3 contains 17 residues. Per the germline V gene, CDR1 is SGDLS and CDR2 is YYNGEE. This chain's CDR3 is CASSVALAGGSQETQYF. In DNA form, the CDR3 reads TGTGCCAGCAGCGTAGCCCTAGCGGGGGGGAGCCAAGAGACCCAGTACTTC. The variable domain in full, completed from reference TRBV9 and TRBJ2-5, reads DSGVTQTPKHLITATGQRVTLRCSPRSGDLSVYWYQQSLDQGLQFLIQYYNGEERAKGNILERFSAQQFPDLHSELNLSSLELGDSALYFCASSVALAGGSQETQYFGPGTRLLVL.

In its sample, this clone was seen a few times. The chain carries TRBV10-1 and TRBJ2-5; 7 bases map to TRBD1. The DNA end is more similar to TRBJ2-7, so the J call may be wrong. The CDR3 is made up of 14 amino acids. CDR1 is WNHNN, CDR2 SYGVQD, per germline (reference sequence). CDR3 DNA sequence: TGCGCCAGCAGCGACAGGGTAGAGGGGAACGAGCAGTACTTC. Protein: CASSDRVEGNEQYF.